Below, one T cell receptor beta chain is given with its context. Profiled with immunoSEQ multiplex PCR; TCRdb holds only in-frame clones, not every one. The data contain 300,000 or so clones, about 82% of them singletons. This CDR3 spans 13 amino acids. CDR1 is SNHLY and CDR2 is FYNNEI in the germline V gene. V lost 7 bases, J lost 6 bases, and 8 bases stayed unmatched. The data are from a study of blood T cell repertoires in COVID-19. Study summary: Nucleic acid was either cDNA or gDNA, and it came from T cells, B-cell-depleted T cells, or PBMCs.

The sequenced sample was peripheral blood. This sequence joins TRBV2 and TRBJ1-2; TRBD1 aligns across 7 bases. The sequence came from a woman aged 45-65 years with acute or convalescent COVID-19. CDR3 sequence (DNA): TGTGCCAGCACTTTAGGGACAGCCGATGGCTACACCTTC. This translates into CASTLGTADGYTF.